The 17 T cell receptor beta chains below all came from one sample that was sequenced in a study of CD8+ T cells in alopecia areata (dated by TCRdb to the late 2010s). The method was the immunoSEQ multiplex PCR assay. RNA was extracted from all samples and reverse transcribed into cDNA as template for TCR sequencing. In its TCRdb copy, this immuneACCESS table keeps in-frame sequences only and misses some clones. Where compared with another copy, unresolved V genes explain less than half of these, and the others have no known cause. For this sample there are 25,000 to 35,000 clones; less than 75% appear just once. In total, the top ten clones hold about a sixth of the sample. Sequenced input: NKG2D-high CD8+ T cells sorted from blood. The label giving this sample's cell subset or site can be read as: sorted CD8+ NKG2D-high blood T cells. These receptors were collected from a human donor with alopecia areata.

About this clone itself: The same CDR3 also results from other DNA sequences found in this sample. This sequence joins TRBV5-1 and TRBJ2-7, with D uncertain. CDR3 size: 13 residues. Germline CDR1 and CDR2: SGHRS and YFSETQ. The V end was cut by 0 bases, the J end by 1 base, with 5 bases between. CDR3 protein: CASSLARSYEQYF. The CDR3 DNA reads TGCGCCAGCAGCTTGGCCAGGTCCTACGAGCAGTACTTC.

The gene calls are TRBV6-5 and TRBJ1-5, with D uncertain. This CDR3 has 13 amino acids. Germline values: CDR1 MNHEY, CDR2 SVGAGI. The V end was cut by 0 bases, the J end by 6 bases, with 6 bases between. The CDR3 bases are TGTGCCAGCAGTTACTCGACCCTTCAGCCCCAGCATTTT. Translating gives CASSYSTLQPQHF.

A few counts support this clone. V is TRBV6-1 and J is TRBJ1-2; 11 bases map to TRBD1. This CDR3 has 15 residues. With 3 bases clipped from V and 4 bases from J, the junction kept 4 bases outside the gene matches. Germline loops: CDR1 MNHNS, CDR2 SASEGT. CDR3 region: CASSEPGQGVYGYTF. CDR3 DNA: TGTGCCAGCAGTGAGCCGGGACAGGGGGTCTATGGCTACACCTTC.

The genes are TRBV7-9 and TRBJ2-3; TRBD2 aligns across 10 bases. The CDR3 is 16 amino acids. Per the germline V gene, CDR1 is SEHNR and CDR2 is FQNEAQ (reference sequence). Trimming cost V 5 bases and J 2 bases; bases outside gene matches: 7. This CDR3 is CASSLGLADSTDTQYF. The CDR3 nucleotides are TGTGCCAGCAGCCTAGGACTAGCGGACTCCACAGATACGCAGTATTTT.

A note on this clone: The same CDR3 arises from other DNA sequences in this sample as well. V gene TRBV29-1 combines with J gene TRBJ1-1; 7 nucleotides line up with TRBD1. Germline values: CDR1 SQVTM, CDR2 ANQGSEA. CDR3 size: 13 residues. V dropped 6 bases and J dropped 1; count of bases not matched to a gene: 5. In DNA, the CDR3 is TGCAGCGTGCAAACAGGGGAGAACACTGAAGCTTTCTTT. This encodes CSVQTGENTEAFF.

In its sample, this clone was seen a few times. V is TRBV10-3 and J is TRBJ2-3; possibly TRBD1 or TRBD2 for D (5 bases each). This CDR3 has 12 amino acids. From germline, CDR1 is ENHRY and CDR2 SYGVKD. The V end lost 3 bases, the J end lost 6 bases, and 7 bases lay between the germline ends. The CDR3 sequence: CAISDREDTQYF. CDR3 DNA sequence: TGTGCCATCAGTGACAGGGAGGATACGCAGTATTTT.

The table lists this clone with a few counts. V gene TRBV7-9 combines with J gene TRBJ2-7; 8 positions match TRBD1. V gave up 3 bases and J gave up 6 bases; unmatched junction bases: 1. The germline V gene has CDR1 SEHNR and CDR2 FQNEAQ (reference sequence). There are 12 residues in the CDR3. CDR3 loop: CASSFTGGEQYF. The CDR3 DNA reads TGTGCCAGCAGCTTTACAGGGGGCGAGCAGTACTTC.

This clone ranks as medium-sized (0.01 to 0.1%). J is TRBJ2-1 and V is TRBV19; D ambiguous. CDR1 and CDR2 (germline): LNHDA, SQIVND (reference sequence). Trimming took 3 bases from V and 5 from J, leaving 17 bases between them. CDR3 size: 16 residues. This chain's CDR3 is CASSIIFGGSDNEQFF. Written as DNA, the CDR3 is TGTGCCAGTAGTATCATCTTCGGCGGTTCAGACAATGAGCAGTTCTTC.

Only a few counts were recorded for this clone. This chain connects TRBV28 to TRBJ2-5; the match to TRBD2 covers 7 bases. Germline values: CDR1 MDHEN, CDR2 SYDVKM. The V and J ends lost 10 bases and 0 bases, in that order; junction bases with no gene match: 17. The CDR3 totals 17 residues. CDR3 DNA: TGTGCCACCCTGGGGACTACCACTTTATCACACCAAGAGACCCAGTACTTC. Protein: CATLGTTTLSHQETQYF.

V usage is TRBV11-1 and J usage is TRBJ1-1; 8 bases are a match to TRBD1. From germline, CDR1 is SGHAT and CDR2 FQDESV (reference sequence). The J segment lost 4 bases and the V segment lost 5 bases, leaving 6 bases of the junction unmatched. The CDR3 totals 14 residues. The CDR3 reads CASSLSTGGTEAFF. CDR3 in DNA: TGTGCCAGCAGCCTAAGCACAGGGGGCACTGAAGCTTTCTTT.

The genes are TRBV4-1 and TRBJ2-1, with D perhaps matching TRBD1 (5 bases). Germline assignment: CDR1 MGHRA and CDR2 YSYEKL. V was pared by 5 bases and J by 10 bases, with 12 bases between. The CDR3 loop spans 12 amino acids. This CDR3 reads CASSYKGQEQFF. In DNA form, the CDR3 reads TGCGCCAGCAGCTATAAAGGACAAGAGCAGTTCTTC.

The rearrangement uses TRBV19 and TRBJ1-5; unclear D gene. Germline V gene lookup returns CDR1 LNHDA and CDR2 SQIVND (reference sequence). This CDR3 region has 15 residues. V lost 3 bases to trimming and J lost 1 base, with 10 bases between them. The CDR3 DNA reads TGTGCCAGTAGTATTCTGGGAGGGAGCAATCAGCCCCAGCATTTT. This codes for CASSILGGSNQPQHF.

The CDR3 nucleotides are TGCAGCGCCGAAAGTAGGAACACAGATACGCAGTATTTT. This gives the protein CSAESRNTDTQYF. The chain recombines TRBV29-1 with TRBJ2-3, with D hard to call. Germline CDR1 reads SQVTM; CDR2 reads ANQGSEA. The V and J ends lost 7 bases and 2 bases respectively, with 13 bases between them. The CDR3 has 13 residues.

The chain has TRBV5-6 and TRBJ2-1; 7 bases line up with TRBD2. Per the germline V gene, CDR1 is SGHDT and CDR2 is YYEEEE. V dropped 1 base and J dropped 4; count of bases not matched to a gene: 2. The CDR3 has 14 amino acids. The chain's CDR3 is CASSLFSGYNEQFF. The CDR3 DNA is TGTGCCAGCAGCTTGTTTAGCGGGTACAATGAGCAGTTCTTC.

The J gene is TRBJ1-2, the V gene TRBV2, with D tentatively TRBD1 (6 bases). The V end was cut by 6 bases, the J end by 7 bases, with 21 bases between. The CDR3 spans 15 residues. CDR1 and CDR2 from the germline V gene are SNHLY and FYNNEI. The CDR3, as DNA: TGTGCCAGCAGGGCATTTCTACAGGGTCCCGGTGGCTACACCTTC. Translated, it gives CASRAFLQGPGGYTF.

V gene TRBV2 combines with J gene TRBJ1-1; 7 positions match TRBD1. J lost 1 base, V lost 8 bases, and 4 bases had no gene match. The CDR3 contains 13 residues. The germline V gene encodes CDR1 SNHLY and CDR2 FYNNEI. CDR3 in amino acids: CASGGTANTEAFF. The CDR3 DNA is TGTGCCAGCGGGGGGACAGCGAACACTGAAGCTTTCTTT.

This clone was picked up a small number of times. This chain uses TRBV4-1 with TRBJ2-5; 8 bases map to TRBD1. With 3 bases clipped from V and 5 bases from J, the junction kept 8 bases outside the gene matches. The germline CDR1 and CDR2 sequences are MGHRA and YSYEKL. The CDR3 totals 15 residues. The CDR3 reads CASSHRTGSMETQYF. The CDR3 DNA reads TGCGCCAGCAGCCATAGGACAGGGAGTATGGAGACCCAGTACTTC.